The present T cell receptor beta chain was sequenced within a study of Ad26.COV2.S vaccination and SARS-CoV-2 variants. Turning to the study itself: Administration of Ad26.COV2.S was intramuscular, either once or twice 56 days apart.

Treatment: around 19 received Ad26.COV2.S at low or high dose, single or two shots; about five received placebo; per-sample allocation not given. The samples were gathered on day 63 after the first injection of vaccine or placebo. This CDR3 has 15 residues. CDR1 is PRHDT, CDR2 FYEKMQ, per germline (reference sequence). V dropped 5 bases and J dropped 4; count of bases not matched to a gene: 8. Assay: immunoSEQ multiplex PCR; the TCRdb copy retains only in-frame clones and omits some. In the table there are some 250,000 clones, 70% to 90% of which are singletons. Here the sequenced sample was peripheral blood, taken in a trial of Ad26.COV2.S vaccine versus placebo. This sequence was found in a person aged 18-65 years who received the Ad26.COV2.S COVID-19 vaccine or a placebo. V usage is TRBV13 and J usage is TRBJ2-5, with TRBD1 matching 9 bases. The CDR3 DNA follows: TGTGCCAGCAGCCCTCTAGGGACAGGGTTAGAGACCCAGTACTTC. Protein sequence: CASSPLGTGLETQYF.